The 5 T cell receptor beta chains given below trace back to one sample, sequenced in a study of blood T cell repertoires in COVID-19 (dated by TCRdb to the early 2020s). The method behind the library was the immunoSEQ multiplex PCR assay. In its TCRdb copy, this immuneACCESS table keeps in-frame sequences only and misses some clones. Where compared with another copy, unresolved V genes explain less than half of these, and the others have no known cause. The sample has 410,000 or so clones on record, around 86% of them singletons. The ten largest clones capture roughly 1.4% of the sample. Source material: peripheral blood. Receptors were obtained from a woman younger than 45 with active or convalescent COVID-19.

The chain has TRBV10-3 and TRBJ2-1; 12 bases are a match to TRBD2. V shed 2 bases and J 8 bases; nucleotides not matched to a gene: 10. CDR1 and CDR2 from the germline V gene are ENHRY and SYGVKD. CDR3 length equals 17 residues. CDR3 loop: CAISETIGLAGRDEQFF. CDR3 coding DNA: TGTGCCATCAGTGAGACGATCGGACTAGCGGGACGAGATGAGCAGTTCTTC.

The chain joins TRBV7-9 to TRBJ1-5, with a weak D call TRBD1 (6 bases). Trimming took 8 bases from V and 5 from J, leaving 16 bases between them. The CDR3 runs 14 residues. Germline lookup yields CDR1 SEHNR and CDR2 FQNEAQ (reference sequence). CDR3 sequence (DNA): TGTGCCAGCCGCCCTGGACAGAGGTATCAGCCCCAGCATTTT. Translation: CASRPGQRYQPQHF.

Notes on this clone: A read error is possible here, since a much larger clone lies one base away. V usage is TRBV6-4 and J usage is TRBJ1-2; 10 bases map to TRBD1. Germline loops: CDR1 MRHNA, CDR2 SNTAGT. V lost 5 bases, J lost 6 bases, and 3 bases stayed unmatched. The CDR3 length is 13 residues. This chain's CDR3 is CASSSGTGDGYTF. The DNA for the CDR3 is TGTGCCAGCAGTTCCGGGACAGGGGATGGCTACACCTTC.

The chain couples TRBV6-1 to TRBJ2-3, with 9 bases lining up with TRBD2. J gave up 10 bases and V 2 bases, and 7 bases lay outside the gene matches. Germline lookup yields CDR1 MNHNS and CDR2 SASEGT. This CDR3 contains 14 residues. CDR3 loop: CASSETREGGAQYF. The CDR3 nucleotides read TGTGCCAGCAGTGAAACGCGGGAGGGAGGGGCGCAGTATTTT.

This chain joins TRBV30 and TRBJ1-1, with D hard to call. V was clipped by 3 bases and J by 5 bases, with 19 bases between them. Germline values: CDR1 GTSNPN, CDR2 SVGIG (reference sequence). CDR3 size: 15 residues. CDR3 DNA sequence: TGTGCCTGGAGCGCCGAAATTACGTTGAGGACTGAAGCTTTCTTT. Its translation: CAWSAEITLRTEAFF.